These T cell receptor beta chains were read from a single sample in a study of blood T cell repertoires in COVID-19. TCRdb keeps only in-frame clones here, not all; method: immunoSEQ multiplex PCR. This repertoire shows hundreds of thousands of clones, approximately 88% found once; its top ten account for approximately 1%. Sequencing was done on a sample of PBMCs or T cells enriched from blood (not recorded which). The receptors here all came from a woman aged 25 to 39 who had recovered from COVID-19. The CDR3 runs from the conserved cysteine through the conserved F or W. Fields, in order: V gene, clone size, D gene, J gene, CDR3 protein, CDR3 DNA. The D gene is left open where the match is weak. Clone size is stated in some rows and not others, as once, few, many or a class when expanded.

>TRBV30|.|.|TRBJ1-1
CAWGGPEAFF
TGTGCCTGGGGGGGCCCTGAAGCTTTCTTT
>TRBV28|.|.|TRBJ1-6
CASRTGRYINSPLHF
TGTGCCAGCAGAACAGGGCGTTATATTAATTCACCCCTCCACTTT
>TRBV24-1|.|.|TRBJ2-3
CATSRGDTQYF
TGTGCCACCAGCAGGGGGGACACGCAGTATTTT
>TRBV29-1|.|TRBD2|TRBJ2-5
CSVEGGGETQYF
TGCAGCGTTGAGGGCGGGGGGGAGACCCAGTACTTC
>TRBV28|.|.|TRBJ1-6
CASSSSSYNSPLHF
TGTGCCAGCAGTTCGAGCTCCTATAATTCACCCCTCCACTTT
>TRBV6-4|once|TRBD1|TRBJ1-1
CASRSTGGHTEAFF
TGTGCCAGCAGATCTACAGGGGGCCACACTGAAGCTTTCTTT
>TRBV27|.|.|TRBJ1-4
CASSPIRANEKLFF
TGTGCCAGCAGTCCCATAAGAGCTAATGAAAAACTGTTTTTT
>TRBV6-5|.|.|TRBJ2-7
CASSYEYSSRTYEQYF
TGTGCCAGCAGTTATGAATACAGTTCCCGTACTTACGAGCAGTACTTC
>TRBV9|.|TRBD1|TRBJ1-1
CASSVADRAEAFF
TGTGCCAGCAGCGTAGCGGACAGGGCTGAAGCTTTCTTT
>TRBV7-9|.|.|TRBJ1-6
CASSLVGLTNSPLHF
TGTGCCAGCAGCTTAGTAGGACTGACTAATTCACCCCTCCACTTT
>TRBV5-8|.|.|TRBJ1-1
CASSLGTSTLNTEAFF
TGTGCCAGCAGCTTAGGGACATCGACCTTGAACACTGAAGCTTTCTTT
>TRBV18|.|.|TRBJ1-6
CASSPLDSNSPLHF
TGTGCCAGCTCACCACTCGACAGTAATTCACCCCTCCACTTT
>TRBV5-1|.|.|TRBJ2-3
CASSLDSEDTQYF
TGCGCCAGCAGCTTGGATTCGGAGGATACGCAGTATTTT
>TRBV6-1|.|TRBD1|TRBJ2-2
CASSEVSNVRGPGELFF
TGTGCCAGCAGTGAAGTCTCTAATGTCAGGGGGCCCGGGGAGCTGTTTTTT
>TRBV6-5|once|.|TRBJ1-1
CASSHRDMNTEAFF
TGTGCCAGCAGTCACAGGGATATGAACACTGAAGCTTTCTTT
>TRBV7-2|.|.|TRBJ1-6
CASSLKGLPNSSPLHF
TGTGCCAGCAGCCTCAAGGGGTTACCCAATTCGTCACCCCTCCACTTT